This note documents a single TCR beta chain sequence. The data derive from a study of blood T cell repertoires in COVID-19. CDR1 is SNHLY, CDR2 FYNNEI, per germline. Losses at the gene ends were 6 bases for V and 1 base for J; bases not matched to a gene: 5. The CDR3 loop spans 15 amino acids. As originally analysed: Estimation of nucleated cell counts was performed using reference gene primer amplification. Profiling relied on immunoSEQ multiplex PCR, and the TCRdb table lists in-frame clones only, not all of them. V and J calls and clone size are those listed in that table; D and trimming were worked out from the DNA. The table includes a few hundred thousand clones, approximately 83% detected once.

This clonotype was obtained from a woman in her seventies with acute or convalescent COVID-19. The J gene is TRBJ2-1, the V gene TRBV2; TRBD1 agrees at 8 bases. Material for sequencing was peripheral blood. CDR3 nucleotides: TGTGCCAGCAGGGCGGACAGGGAATCCTACAATGAGCAGTTCTTC. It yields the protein CASRADRESYNEQFF.